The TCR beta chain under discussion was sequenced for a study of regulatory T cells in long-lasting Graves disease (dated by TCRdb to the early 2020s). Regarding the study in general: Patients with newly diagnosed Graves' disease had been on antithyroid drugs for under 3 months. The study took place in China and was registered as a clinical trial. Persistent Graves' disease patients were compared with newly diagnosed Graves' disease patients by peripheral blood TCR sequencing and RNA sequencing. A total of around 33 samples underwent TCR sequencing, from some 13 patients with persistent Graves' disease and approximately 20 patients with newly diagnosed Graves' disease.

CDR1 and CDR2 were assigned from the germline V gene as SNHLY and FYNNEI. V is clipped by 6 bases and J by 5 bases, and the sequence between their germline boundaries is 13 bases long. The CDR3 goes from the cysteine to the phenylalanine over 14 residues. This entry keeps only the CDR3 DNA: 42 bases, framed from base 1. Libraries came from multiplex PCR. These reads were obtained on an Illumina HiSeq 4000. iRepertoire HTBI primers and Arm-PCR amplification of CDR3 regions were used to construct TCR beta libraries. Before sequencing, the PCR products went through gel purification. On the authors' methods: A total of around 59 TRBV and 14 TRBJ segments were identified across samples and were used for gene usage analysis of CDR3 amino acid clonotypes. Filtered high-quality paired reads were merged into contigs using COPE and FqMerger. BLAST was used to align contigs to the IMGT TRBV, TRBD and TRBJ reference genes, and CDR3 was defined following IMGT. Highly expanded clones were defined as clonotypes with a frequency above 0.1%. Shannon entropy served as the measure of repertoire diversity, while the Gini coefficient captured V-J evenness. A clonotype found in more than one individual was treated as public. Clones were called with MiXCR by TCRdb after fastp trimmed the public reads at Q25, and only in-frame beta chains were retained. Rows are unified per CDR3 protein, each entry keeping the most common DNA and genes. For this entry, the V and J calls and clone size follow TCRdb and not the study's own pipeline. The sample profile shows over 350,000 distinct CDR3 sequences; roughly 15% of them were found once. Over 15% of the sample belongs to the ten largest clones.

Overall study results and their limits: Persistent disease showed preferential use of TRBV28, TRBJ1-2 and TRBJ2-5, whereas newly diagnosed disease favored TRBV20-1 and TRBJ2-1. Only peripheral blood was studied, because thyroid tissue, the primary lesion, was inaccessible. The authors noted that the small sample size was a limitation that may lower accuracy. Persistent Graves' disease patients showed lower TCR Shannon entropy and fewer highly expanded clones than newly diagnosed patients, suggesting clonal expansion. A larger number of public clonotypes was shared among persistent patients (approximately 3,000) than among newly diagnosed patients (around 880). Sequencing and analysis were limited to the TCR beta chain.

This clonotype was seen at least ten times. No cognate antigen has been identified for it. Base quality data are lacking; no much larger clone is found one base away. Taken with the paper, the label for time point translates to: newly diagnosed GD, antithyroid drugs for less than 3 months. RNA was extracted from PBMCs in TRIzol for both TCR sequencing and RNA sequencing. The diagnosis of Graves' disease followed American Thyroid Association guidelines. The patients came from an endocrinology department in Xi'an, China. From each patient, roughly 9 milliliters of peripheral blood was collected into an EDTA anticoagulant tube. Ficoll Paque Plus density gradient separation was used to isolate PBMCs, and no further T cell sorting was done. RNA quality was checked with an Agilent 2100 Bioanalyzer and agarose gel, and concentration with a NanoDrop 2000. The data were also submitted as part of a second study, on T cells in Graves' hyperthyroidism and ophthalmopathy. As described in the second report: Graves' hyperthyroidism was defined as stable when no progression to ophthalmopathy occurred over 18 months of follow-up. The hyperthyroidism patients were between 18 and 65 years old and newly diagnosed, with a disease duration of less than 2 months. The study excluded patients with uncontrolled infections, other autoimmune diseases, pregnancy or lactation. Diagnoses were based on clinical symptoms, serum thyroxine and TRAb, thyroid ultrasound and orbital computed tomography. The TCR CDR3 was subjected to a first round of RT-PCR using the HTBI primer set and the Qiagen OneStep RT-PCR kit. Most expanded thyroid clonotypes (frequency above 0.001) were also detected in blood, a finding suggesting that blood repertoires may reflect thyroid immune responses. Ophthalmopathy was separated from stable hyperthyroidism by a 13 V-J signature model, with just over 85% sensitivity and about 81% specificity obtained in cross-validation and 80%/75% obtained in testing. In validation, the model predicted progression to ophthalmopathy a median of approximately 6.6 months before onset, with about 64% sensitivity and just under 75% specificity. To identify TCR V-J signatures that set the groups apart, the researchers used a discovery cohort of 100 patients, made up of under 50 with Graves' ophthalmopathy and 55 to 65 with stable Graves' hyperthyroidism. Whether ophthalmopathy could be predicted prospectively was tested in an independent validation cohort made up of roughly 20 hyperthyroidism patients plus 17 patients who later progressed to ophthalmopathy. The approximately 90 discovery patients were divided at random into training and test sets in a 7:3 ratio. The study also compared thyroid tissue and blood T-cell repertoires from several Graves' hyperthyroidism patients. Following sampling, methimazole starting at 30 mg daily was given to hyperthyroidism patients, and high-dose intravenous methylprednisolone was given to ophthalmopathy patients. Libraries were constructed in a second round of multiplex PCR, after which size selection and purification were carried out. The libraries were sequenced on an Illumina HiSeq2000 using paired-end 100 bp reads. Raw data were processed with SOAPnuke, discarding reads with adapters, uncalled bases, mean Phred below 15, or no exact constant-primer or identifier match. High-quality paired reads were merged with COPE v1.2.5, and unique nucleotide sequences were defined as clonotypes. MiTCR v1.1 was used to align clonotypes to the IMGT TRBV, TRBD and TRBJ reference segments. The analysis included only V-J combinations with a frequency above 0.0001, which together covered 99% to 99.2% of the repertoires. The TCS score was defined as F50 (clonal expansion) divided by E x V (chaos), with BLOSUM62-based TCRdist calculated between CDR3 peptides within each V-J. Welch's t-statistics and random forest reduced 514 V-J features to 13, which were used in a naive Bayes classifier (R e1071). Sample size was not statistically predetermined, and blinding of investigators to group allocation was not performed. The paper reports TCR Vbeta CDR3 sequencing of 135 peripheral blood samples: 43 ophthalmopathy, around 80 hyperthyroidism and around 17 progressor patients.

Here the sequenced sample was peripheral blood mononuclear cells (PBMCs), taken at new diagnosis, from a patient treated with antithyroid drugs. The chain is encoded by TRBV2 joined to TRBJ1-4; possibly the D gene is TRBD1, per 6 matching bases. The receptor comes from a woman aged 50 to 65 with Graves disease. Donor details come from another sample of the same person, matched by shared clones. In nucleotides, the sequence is TGTGCCAGCAGCATACAGGGCTTCAATGAAAAACTGTTTTTT. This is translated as CASSIQGFNEKLFF.